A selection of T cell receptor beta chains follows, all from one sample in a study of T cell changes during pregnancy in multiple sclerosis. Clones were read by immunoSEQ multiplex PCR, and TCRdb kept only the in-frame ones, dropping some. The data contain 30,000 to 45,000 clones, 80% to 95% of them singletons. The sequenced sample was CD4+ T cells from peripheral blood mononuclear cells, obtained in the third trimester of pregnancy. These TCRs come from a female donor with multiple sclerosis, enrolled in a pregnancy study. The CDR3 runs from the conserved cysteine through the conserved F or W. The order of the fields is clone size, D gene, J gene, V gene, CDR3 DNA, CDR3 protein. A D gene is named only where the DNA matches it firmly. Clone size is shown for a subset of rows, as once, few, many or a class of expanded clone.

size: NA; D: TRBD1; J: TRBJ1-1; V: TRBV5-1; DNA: TGCGCCAGCAGCTATACAGGGGTGAACAGCGAAGCTTTCTTT; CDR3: CASSYTGVNSEAFF
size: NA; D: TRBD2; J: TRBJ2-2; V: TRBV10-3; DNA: TGTGCCATCAGATCTAGCGGAACGAACACCGGGGAGCTGTTTTTT; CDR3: CAIRSSGTNTGELFF
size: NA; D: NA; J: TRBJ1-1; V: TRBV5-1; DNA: TGCGCCAGCAGCTTGGTTTTGGGGCAGAACACTGAAGCTTTCTTT; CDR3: CASSLVLGQNTEAFF
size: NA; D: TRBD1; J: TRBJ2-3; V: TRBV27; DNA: TGTGCCAGCAGTTCGACAGGGAATACAGATACGCAGTATTTT; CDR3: CASSSTGNTDTQYF
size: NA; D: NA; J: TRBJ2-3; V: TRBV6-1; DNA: TGTGCCAGCAGTGAAAGCCCCTCAGGGGCAGATACGCAGTATTTT; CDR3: CASSESPSGADTQYF
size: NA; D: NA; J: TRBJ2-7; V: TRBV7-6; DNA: TGTGCCAGCAGCTTGGGACTCGCCTACGAGCAGTACTTC; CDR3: CASSLGLAYEQYF
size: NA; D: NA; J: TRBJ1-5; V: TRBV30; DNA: TGTGCCTGGAGTCTCGGGGTAGTACCCCAGCCCCAGCATTTT; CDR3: CAWSLGVVPQPQHF
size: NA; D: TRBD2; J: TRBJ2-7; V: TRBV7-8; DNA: TGTGCCAGCAGCTTAGTAGGCGGGAGGACCTCTGTTGAGCAGTACTTC; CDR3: CASSLVGGRTSVEQYF
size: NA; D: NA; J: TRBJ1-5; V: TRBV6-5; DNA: TGTGCCAGCAGCTCCCCCGGGGGTTATCAGCCCCAGCATTTT; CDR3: CASSSPGGYQPQHF
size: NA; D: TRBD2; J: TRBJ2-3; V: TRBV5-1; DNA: TGCGCCAGCAGCTTGGCCAGCGGGAGTGGAGATACGCAGTATTTT; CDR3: CASSLASGSGDTQYF
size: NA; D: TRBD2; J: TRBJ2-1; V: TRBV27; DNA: TGTGCCAGCAGTTTATCCGGGAGGAATGAGCAGTTCTTC; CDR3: CASSLSGRNEQFF
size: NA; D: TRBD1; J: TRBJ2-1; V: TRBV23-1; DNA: TGCGCCAGCAGTCAATCGGCAGGGGGCTCCTACAATGAGCAGTTCTTC; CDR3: CASSQSAGGSYNEQFF
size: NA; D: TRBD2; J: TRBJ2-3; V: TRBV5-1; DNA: TGCGCCAGCCTTAGCGGGAGGGCCTGGGATACGCAGTATTTT; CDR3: CASLSGRAWDTQYF
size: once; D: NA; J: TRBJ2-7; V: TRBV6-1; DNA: TGTGCCAGCAGTGAAGCCCGAGGACAGACACGGCTCGAGCAGTACTTC; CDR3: CASSEARGQTRLEQYF
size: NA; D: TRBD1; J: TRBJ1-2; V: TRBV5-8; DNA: TGTGCCAGCAGCCCCGGGACAGTCGATGGCTACACCTTC; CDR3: CASSPGTVDGYTF
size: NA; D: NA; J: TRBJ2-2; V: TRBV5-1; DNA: TGCGCCAGCAGCTTACAGGCCCCGAACACCGGGGAGCTGTTTTTT; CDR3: CASSLQAPNTGELFF
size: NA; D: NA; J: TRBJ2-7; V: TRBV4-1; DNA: TGCGCCAGCAGCCAAGGACCGGGGGTCGCCTACGAGCAGTACTTC; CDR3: CASSQGPGVAYEQYF
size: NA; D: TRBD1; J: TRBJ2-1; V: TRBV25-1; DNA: TGTGCCAGCCAGGCCGGACAGGGACCCAATGAGCAGTTCTTC; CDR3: CASQAGQGPNEQFF
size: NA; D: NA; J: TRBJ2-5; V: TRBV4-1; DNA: TGCGCCAGCAGCCAAGAGTGGGGGGAAGAGACCCAGTACTTC; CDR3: CASSQEWGEETQYF
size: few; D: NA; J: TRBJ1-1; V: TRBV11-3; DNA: TGTGCCAGCAGCTTTTCGGTGAACACTGAAGCTTTCTTT; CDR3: CASSFSVNTEAFF
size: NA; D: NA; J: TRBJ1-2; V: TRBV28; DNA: TGTGCCAGCAGTTTACAGGGCAGGGGCTACACCTTC; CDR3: CASSLQGRGYTF
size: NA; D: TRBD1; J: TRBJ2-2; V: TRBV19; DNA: TGTGCCAGTAGTGTCGGACCAGGGGGTAGGTCCGGGGAGCTGTTTTTT; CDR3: CASSVGPGGRSGELFF
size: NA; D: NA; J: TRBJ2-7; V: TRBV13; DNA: TGTGCCAGCAGCTCCCTAATACAGGGCACGACCTACGAGCAGTACTTC; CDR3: CASSSLIQGTTYEQYF
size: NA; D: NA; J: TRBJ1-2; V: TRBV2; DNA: TGTGCCAGCAGTGTCCAGGGGAACTATGGCTACACCTTC; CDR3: CASSVQGNYGYTF
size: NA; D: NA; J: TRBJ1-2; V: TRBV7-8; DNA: TGTGCCAGCAGCCAGCACAGGGATGGCTACACCTTC; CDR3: CASSQHRDGYTF
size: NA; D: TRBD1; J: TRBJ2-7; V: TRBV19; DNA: TGTGCCAGTAGGCGGACAGGGGCCGCCTACGAGCAGTACTTC; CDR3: CASRRTGAAYEQYF
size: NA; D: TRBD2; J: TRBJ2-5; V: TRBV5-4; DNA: TGTGCCAGCAGCTCAAGACTAGCGGGAGGGCCGGAGACCCAGTACTTC; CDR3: CASSSRLAGGPETQYF
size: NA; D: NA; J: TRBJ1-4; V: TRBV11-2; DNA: TGTGCCAGCAGCTTTAGCCTAACTAATGAAAAACTGTTTTTT; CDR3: CASSFSLTNEKLFF
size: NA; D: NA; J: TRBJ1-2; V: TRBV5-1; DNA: TGCGCCAGCAGCTCCCCCCCCAGCGAAATCTATGGCTACACCTTC; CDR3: CASSSPPSEIYGYTF
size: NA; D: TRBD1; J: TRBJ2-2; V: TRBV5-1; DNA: TGCGCCAGCAGACGCATCGCGGACAGGGCCCAGCTGTTTTTT; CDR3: CASRRIADRAQLFF
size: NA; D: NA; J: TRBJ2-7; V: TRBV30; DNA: TGTGCCTGGAGGCCCCAGGTGAGCGAGCAGTACTTC; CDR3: CAWRPQVSEQYF
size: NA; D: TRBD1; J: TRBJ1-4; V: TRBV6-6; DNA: TGTGCCAGCGTTCCCGGGACAGGGCTGGTCGGTGAAAAACTGTTTTTT; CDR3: CASVPGTGLVGEKLFF
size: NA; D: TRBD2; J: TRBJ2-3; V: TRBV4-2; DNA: TGTGCCAGCAGCCGGGGAGGGTTTACAGATACGCAGTATTTT; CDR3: CASSRGGFTDTQYF
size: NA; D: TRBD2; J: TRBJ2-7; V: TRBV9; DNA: TGTGCCAGCAGCGTAGGACTAGCGGGCGACTACGAGCAGTACTTC; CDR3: CASSVGLAGDYEQYF
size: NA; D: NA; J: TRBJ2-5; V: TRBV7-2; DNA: TGTGCCAGCAGCTATAGACAGGGAGGCCACCTGATGGAGACCCAGTACTTC; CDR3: CASSYRQGGHLMETQYF
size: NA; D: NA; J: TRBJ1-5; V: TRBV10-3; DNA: TGTGCCATCAGTGCAGAACAGGGATGGAGCAATCAGCCCCAGCATTTT; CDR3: CAISAEQGWSNQPQHF